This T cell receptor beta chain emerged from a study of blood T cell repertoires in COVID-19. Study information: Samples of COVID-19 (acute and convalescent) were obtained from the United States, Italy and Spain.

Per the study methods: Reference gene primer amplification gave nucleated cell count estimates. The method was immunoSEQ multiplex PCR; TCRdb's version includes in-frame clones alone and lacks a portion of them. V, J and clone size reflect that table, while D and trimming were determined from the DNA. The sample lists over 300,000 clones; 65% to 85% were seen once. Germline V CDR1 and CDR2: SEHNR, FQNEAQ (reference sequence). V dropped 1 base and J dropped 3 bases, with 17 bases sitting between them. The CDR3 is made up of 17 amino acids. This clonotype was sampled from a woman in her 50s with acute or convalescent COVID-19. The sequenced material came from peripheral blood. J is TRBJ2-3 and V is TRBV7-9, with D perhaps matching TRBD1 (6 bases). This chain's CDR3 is CASSLEHDRIRTDTQYF. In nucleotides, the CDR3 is TGTGCCAGCAGCTTAGAACACGACAGGATCAGGACAGATACGCAGTATTTT. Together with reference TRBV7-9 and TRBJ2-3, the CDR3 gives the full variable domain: DTGVSQNPRHKITKRGQNVTFRCDPISEHNRLYWYRQTLGQGPEFLTYFQNEAQLEKSRLLSDRFSAERPKGSFSTLEIQRTEQGDSAMYLCASSLEHDRIRTDTQYFGPGTRLTVL.